Included here is one T cell receptor (beta chain) sequence, with context. What it binds is not known. Sequencing used immunoSEQ multiplex PCR; TCRdb keeps in-frame clones, though not all of them. The data show fewer than 200,000 clones, roughly nine tenths seen once. This sample stems from a study of T cell responses to AZD1222 COVID-19 vaccine. Study summary: Samples with a second dose at about 4 or about 12 weeks were pooled together. Study-level findings and limits: Among spike-specific TCRs, nearly half reportedly target unmutated variant regions. Two doses of AZD1222 preceded a rise in Spike-specific TCR breadth and depth. The number of AZD1222 recipients seropositive at baseline was only five or six.

The germline CDR1 and CDR2 sequences are MDHEN and SYDVKM. The CDR3 is 14 residues long. V was cut by 8 bases and J by 3 bases, with 13 bases left in between. The chain is built from TRBV28 and TRBJ2-2; possibly TRBD2 for D (5 bases). The source of this sequence is an adult in good health. Source: peripheral blood, taken on day 0 of AZD1222 vaccination. This CDR3 reads CASVETIDTGELFF. For the CDR3, the DNA is TGTGCCAGCGTAGAGACTATAGACACCGGGGAGCTGTTTTTT.